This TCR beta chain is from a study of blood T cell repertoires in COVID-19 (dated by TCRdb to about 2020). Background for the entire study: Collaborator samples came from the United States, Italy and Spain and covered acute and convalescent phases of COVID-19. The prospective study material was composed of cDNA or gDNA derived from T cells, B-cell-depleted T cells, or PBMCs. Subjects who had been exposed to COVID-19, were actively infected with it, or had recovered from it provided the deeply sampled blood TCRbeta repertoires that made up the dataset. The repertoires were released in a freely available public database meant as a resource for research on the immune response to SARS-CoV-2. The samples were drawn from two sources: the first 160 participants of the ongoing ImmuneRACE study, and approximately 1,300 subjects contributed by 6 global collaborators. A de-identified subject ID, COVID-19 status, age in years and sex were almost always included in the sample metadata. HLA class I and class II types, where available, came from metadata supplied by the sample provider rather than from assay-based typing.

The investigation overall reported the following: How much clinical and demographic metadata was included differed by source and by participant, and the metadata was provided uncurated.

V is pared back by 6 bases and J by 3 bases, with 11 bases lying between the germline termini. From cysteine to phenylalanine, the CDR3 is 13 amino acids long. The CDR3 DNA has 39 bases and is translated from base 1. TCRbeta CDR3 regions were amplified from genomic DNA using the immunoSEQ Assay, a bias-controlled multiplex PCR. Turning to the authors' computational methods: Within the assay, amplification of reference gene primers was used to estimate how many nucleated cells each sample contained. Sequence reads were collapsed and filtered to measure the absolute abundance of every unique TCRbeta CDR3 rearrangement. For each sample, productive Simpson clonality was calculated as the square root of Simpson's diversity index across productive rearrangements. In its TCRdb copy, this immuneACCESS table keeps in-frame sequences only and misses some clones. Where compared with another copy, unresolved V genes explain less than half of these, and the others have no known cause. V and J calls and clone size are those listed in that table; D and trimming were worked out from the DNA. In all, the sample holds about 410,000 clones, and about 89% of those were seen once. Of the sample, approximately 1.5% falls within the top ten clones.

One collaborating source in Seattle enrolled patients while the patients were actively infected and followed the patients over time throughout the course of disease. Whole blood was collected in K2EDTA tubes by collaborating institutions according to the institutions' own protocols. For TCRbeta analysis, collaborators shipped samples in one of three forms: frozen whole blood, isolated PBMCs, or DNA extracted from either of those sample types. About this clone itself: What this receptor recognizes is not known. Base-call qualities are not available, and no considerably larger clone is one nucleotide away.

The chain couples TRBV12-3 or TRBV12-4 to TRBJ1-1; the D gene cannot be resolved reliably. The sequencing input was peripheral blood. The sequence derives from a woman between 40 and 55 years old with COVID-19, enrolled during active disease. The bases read TGTGCCAGCAGCACCCTGAGGGACACTGAAGCTTTCTTT. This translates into CASSTLRDTEAFF.